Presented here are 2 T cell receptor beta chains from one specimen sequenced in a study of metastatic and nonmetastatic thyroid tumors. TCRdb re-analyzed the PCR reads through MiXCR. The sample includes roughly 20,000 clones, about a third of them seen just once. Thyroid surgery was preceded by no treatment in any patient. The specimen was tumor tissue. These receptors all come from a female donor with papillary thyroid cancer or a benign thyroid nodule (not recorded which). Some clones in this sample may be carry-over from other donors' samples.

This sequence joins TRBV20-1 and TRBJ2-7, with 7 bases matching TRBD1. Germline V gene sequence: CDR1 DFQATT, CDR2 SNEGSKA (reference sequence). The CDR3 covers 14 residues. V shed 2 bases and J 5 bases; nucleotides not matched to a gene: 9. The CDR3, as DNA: TGCAGTGCTAGAAAGACAGGGATTTTCGACGAGCAGTACTTC. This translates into CSARKTGIFDEQYF.

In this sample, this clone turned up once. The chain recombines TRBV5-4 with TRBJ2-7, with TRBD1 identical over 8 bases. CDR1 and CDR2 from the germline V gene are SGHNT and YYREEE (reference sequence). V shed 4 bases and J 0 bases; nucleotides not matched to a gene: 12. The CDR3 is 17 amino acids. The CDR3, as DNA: TGTGCCAGCAGCGTGGGCCGTACAGGGGGTACCTCCTACGAGCAGTACTTC. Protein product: CASSVGRTGGTSYEQYF.